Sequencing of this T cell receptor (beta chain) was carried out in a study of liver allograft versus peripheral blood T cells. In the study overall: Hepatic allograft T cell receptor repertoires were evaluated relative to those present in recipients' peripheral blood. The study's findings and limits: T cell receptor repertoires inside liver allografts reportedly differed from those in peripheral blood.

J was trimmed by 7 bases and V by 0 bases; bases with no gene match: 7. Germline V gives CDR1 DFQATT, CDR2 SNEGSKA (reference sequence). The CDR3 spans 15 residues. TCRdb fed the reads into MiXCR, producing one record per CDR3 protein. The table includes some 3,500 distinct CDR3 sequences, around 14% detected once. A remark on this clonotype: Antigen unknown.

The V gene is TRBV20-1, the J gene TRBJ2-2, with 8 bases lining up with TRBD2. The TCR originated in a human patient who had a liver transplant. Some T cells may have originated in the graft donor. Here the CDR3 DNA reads TGCAGTGCTAGAGATAGCGGGGAGGGCGACGGGGAGCTGTTTTTT. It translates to CSARDSGEGDGELFF.